Below, one TCR beta chain is given with its context. Its target is not known. The data were obtained in a study of T cells after posttransplantation cyclophosphamide. Study conclusions and caveats: Recipient CMV seropositivity and CMV reactivation strongly tracked TRB clonality. Donor CD8+ memory clones often dominated recipient blood repertoires at later times.

The CDR3 is made up of 15 amino acids. V lost 5 bases and J lost 3, with 17 bases in between. Germline V gene lookup returns CDR1 MNHEY and CDR2 SVGAGI. Assay: immunoSEQ multiplex PCR; the TCRdb copy retains only in-frame clones and omits some. Among about 66,000 clones, around 93% were seen once, and the ten largest hold roughly 2.9%. On the day of bone marrow donation, the related graft donor provided peripheral blood. The rearrangement joins TRBV6-5 to TRBJ2-7, with D possibly TRBD2 on 5 matching bases. This clonotype was obtained from a woman aged 25 to 39 in good health and a related stem cell transplant donor. Material: PBMCs. Written as DNA, the CDR3 is TGTGCCAGCAGTCGCTACCTCAGCGGCAACTACGAGCAGTACTTC. It encodes CASSRYLSGNYEQYF.